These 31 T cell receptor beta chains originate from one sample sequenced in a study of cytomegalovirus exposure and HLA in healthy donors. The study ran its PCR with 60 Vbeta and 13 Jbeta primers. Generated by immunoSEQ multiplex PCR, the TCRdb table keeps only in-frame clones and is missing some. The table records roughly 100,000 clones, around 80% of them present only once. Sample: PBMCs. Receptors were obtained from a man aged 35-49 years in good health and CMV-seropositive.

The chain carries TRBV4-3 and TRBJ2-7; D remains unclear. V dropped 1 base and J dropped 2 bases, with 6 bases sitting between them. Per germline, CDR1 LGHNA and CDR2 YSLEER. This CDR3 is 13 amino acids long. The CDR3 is CASSQGRAYEQYF. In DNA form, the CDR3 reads TGCGCCAGCAGCCAAGGACGGGCCTACGAGCAGTACTTC.

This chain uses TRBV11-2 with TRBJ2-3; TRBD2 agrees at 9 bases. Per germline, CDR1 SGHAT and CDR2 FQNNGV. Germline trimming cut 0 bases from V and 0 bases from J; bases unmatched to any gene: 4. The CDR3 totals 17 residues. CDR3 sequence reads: CASSLDAGGSSTDTQYF. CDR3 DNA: TGTGCCAGCAGCTTAGATGCGGGGGGGTCTAGCACAGATACGCAGTATTTT.

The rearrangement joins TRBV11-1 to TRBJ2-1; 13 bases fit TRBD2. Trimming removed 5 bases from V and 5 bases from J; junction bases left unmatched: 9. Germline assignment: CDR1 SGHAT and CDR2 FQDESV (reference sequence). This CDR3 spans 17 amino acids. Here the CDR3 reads CASSRTSGGALDNEQFF. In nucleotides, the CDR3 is TGTGCCAGCAGCAGAACTAGCGGGGGGGCTCTGGACAATGAGCAGTTCTTC.

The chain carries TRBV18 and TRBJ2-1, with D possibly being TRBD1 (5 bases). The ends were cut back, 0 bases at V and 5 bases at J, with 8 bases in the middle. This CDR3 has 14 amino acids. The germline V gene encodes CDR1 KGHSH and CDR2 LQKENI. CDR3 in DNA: TGTGCCAGCTCACCACCGTCAGGGCACAATGAGCAGTTCTTC. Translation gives CASSPPSGHNEQFF.

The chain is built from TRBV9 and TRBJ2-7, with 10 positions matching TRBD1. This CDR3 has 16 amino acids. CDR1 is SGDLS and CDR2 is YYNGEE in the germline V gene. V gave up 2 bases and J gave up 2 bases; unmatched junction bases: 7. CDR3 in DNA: TGTGCCAGCAGCGTGAGAGGGGACAGGGGTACCTACGAGCAGTACTTC. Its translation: CASSVRGDRGTYEQYF.

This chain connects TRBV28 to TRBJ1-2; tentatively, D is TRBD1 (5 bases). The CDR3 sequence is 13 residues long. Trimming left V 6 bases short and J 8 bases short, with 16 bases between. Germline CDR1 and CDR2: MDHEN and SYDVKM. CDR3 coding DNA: TGTGCCAGCAGCCCACGACAGATAGGGGGCTACACCTTC. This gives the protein CASSPRQIGGYTF.

The chain's CDR3 is CASSVVGTTNTEAFF. CDR3 DNA: TGTGCCAGCAGCGTAGTCGGGACAACGAACACTGAAGCTTTCTTT. The chain recombines TRBV9 with TRBJ1-1; D might be TRBD1 (6 bases). CDR1 and CDR2 (germline): SGDLS, YYNGEE. V lost 0 bases and J 1 base, leaving 10 bases between the germline ends. This CDR3 has 15 residues.

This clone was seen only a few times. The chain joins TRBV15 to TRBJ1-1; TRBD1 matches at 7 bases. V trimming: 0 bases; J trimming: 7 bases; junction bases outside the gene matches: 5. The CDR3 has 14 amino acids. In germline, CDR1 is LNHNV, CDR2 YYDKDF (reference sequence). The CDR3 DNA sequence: TGTGCCACCAGCAGAGATAGGGGGCTAGGTGAAGCTTTCTTT. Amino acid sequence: CATSRDRGLGEAFF.

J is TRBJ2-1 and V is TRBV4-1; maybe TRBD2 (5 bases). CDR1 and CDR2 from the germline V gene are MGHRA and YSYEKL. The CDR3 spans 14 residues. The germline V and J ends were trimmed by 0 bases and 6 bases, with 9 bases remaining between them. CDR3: CASSQDPAGNEQFF. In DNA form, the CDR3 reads TGCGCCAGCAGCCAAGACCCGGCGGGCAATGAGCAGTTCTTC.

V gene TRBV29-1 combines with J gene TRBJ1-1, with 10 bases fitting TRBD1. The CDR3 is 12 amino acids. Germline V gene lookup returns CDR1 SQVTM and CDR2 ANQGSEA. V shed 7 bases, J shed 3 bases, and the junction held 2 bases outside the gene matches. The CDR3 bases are TGCAGCGGGGACAGGGGCCACACTGAAGCTTTCTTT. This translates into CSGDRGHTEAFF.

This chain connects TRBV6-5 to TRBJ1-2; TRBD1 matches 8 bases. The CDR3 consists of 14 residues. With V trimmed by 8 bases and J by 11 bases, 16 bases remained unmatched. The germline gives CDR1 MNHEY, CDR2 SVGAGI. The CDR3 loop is CASFHRQGRSSYTF. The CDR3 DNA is TGTGCCAGCTTTCACCGACAGGGGCGGAGCTCTTACACCTTC.

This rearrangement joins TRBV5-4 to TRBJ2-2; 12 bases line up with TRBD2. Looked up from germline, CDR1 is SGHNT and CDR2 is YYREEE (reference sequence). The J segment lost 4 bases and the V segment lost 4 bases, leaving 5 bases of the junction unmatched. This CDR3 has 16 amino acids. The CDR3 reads CASSPPGLAGTGELFF. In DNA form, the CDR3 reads TGTGCCAGCAGCCCTCCGGGACTAGCGGGCACCGGGGAGCTGTTTTTT.

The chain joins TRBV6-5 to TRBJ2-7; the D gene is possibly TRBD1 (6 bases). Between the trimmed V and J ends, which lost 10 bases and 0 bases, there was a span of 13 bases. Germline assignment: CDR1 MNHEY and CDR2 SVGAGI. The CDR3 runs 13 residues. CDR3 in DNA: TGTGCCACCTACGGGACATACTCCTACGAGCAGTACTTC. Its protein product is CATYGTYSYEQYF.

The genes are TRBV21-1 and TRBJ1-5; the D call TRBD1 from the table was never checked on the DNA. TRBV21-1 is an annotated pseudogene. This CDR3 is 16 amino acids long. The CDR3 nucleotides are TGTGCCAGCAGCAAAGGGACAGGGGGTAGCAATCAGCCCCAGCATTTT. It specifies CASSKGTGGSNQPQHF.

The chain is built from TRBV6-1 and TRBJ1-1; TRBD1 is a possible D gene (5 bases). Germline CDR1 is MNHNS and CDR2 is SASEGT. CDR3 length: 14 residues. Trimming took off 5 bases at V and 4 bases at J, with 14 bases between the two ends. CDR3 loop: CASSPRTRVTEAFF. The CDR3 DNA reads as TGTGCCAGCAGTCCGAGGACAAGAGTCACTGAAGCTTTCTTT.

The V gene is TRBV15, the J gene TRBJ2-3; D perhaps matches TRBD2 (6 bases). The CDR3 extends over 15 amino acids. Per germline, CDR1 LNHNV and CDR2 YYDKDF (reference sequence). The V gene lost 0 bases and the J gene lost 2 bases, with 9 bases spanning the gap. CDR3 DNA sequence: TGTGCCACCAGCAGAGATGGAGGGGTCACAGATACGCAGTATTTT. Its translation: CATSRDGGVTDTQYF.

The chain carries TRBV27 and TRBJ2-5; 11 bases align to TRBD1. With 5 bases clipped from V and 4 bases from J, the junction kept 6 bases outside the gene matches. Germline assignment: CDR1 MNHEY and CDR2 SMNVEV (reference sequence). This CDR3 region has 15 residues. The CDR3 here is CASSLQDRGLETQYF. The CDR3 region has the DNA TGTGCCAGCAGTCTCCAGGACAGGGGGCTAGAGACCCAGTACTTC.

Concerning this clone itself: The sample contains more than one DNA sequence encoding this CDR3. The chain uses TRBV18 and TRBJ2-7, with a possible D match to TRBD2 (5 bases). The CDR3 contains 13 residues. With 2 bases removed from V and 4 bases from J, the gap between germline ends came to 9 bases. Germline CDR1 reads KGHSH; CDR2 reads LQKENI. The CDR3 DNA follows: TGTGCCAGCTCACCAAAATCGGGGTACGAGCAGTACTTC. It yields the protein CASSPKSGYEQYF. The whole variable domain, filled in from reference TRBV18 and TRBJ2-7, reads NAGVMQNPRHLVRRRGQEARLRCSPMKGHSHVYWYRQLPEEGLKFMVYLQKENIIDESGMPKERFSAEFPKEGPSILRIQQVVRGDSAAYFCASSPKSGYEQYFGPGTRLTVT.

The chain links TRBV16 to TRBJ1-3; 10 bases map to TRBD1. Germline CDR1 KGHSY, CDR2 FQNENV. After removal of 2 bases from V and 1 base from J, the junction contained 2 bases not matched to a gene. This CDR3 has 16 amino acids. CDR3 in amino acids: CASSQVGQGSGNTIYF. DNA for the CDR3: TGTGCCAGCAGCCAAGTGGGACAGGGGTCTGGAAACACCATATATTTT. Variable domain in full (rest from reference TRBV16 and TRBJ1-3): GEEVAQTPKHLVRGEGQKAKLYCAPIKGHSYVFWYQQVLKNEFKFLISFQNENVFDETGMPKERFSAKCLPNSPCSLEIQATKLEDSAVYFCASSQVGQGSGNTIYFGEGSWLTVV.

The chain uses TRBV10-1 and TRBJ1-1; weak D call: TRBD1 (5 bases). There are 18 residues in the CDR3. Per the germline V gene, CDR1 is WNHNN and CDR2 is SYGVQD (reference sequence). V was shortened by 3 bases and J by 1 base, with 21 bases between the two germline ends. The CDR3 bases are TGCGCCAGCAGTGATGGGGCCTTCCTCATGGGAGGGAACACTGAAGCTTTCTTT. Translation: CASSDGAFLMGGNTEAFF.

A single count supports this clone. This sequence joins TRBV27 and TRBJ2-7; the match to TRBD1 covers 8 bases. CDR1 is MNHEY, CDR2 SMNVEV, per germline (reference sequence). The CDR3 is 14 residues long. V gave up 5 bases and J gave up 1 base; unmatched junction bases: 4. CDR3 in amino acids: CASSPWDRSYEQYF. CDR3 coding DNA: TGTGCCAGCAGTCCCTGGGACAGGTCCTACGAGCAGTACTTC.

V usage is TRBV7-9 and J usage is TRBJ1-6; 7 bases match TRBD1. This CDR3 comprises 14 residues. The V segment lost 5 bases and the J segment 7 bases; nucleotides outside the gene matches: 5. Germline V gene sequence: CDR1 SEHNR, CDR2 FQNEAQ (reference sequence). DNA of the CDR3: TGTGCCAGCAGCCTCGGGACAGAAAATTCACCCCTCCACTTT. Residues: CASSLGTENSPLHF.

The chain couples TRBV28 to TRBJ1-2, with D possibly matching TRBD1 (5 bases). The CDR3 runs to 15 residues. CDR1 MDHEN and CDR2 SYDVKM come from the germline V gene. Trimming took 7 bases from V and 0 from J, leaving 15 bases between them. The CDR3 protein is CASTYRTLTNYGYTF. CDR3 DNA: TGTGCCAGCACCTACCGGACACTTACTAACTATGGCTACACCTTC.

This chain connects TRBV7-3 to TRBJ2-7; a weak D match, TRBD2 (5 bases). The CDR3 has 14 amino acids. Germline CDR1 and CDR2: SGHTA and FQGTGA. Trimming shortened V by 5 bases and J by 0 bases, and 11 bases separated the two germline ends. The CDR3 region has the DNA TGTGCCAGCAGCCGGACTCCGAGCTCCTACGAGCAGTACTTC. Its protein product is CASSRTPSSYEQYF.

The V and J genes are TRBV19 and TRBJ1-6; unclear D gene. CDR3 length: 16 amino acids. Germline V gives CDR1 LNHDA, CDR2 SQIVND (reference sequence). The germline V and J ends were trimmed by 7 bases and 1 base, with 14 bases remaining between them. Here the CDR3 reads CASNPSLWSYNSPLHF. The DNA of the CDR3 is TGTGCCAGTAATCCTAGCCTTTGGTCCTATAATTCACCCCTCCACTTT.

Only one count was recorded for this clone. The CDR3 loop reads CASSYGQGQGTEAFF. DNA of the CDR3: TGTGCCAGCAGCTATGGACAGGGACAAGGGACTGAAGCTTTCTTT. The chain combines TRBV11-3 with TRBJ1-1; 8 bases map to TRBD1. The J segment lost 5 bases and the V segment lost 4 bases, leaving 9 bases of the junction unmatched. CDR3 size: 15 residues. The germline gives CDR1 SGHNT, CDR2 YENEEA. Full variable domain (outside the CDR3, taken from reference TRBV11-3 and TRBJ1-1): EAGVVQSPRYKIIEKKQPVAFWCNPISGHNTLYWYLQNLGQGPELLIRYENEEAVDDSQLPKDRFSAERLKGVDSTLKIQPAELGDSAVYLCASSYGQGQGTEAFFGQGTRLTVV.

The CDR3 is CASSPSPGQGVNEKLFF. CDR3 nucleotides: TGTGCCAGCTCACCATCCCCGGGACAGGGAGTCAACGAAAAACTGTTTTTT. The rearrangement links TRBV18 to TRBJ1-4, with 9 bases fitting TRBD1. Trimming cost V 2 bases and J 8 bases; bases outside gene matches: 12. Germline V gene data show CDR1 as KGHSH and CDR2 as LQKENI. The CDR3 has 17 amino acids.

Here the CDR3 reads CASSRDSRTDTQYF. The DNA for the CDR3 is TGTGCCAGCAGTCGGGACTCACGCACAGATACGCAGTATTTT. The V call is TRBV28, the J call TRBJ2-3, with D perhaps matching TRBD2 (6 bases). The V and J ends lost 5 bases and 1 base respectively, with 10 bases between them. Germline CDR1 reads MDHEN; CDR2 reads SYDVKM. The CDR3 is made up of 14 amino acids.

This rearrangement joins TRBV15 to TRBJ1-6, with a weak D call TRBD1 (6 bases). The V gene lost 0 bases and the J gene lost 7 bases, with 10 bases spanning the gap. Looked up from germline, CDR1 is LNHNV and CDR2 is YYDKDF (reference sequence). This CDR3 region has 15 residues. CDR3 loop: CATSRDQDRNSPLHF. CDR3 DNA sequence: TGTGCCACCAGCAGAGATCAGGACAGAAATTCACCCCTCCACTTT.

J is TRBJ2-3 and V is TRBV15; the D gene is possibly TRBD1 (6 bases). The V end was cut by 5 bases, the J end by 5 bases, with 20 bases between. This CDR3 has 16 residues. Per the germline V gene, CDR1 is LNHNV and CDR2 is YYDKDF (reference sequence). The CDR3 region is CATSGDRAGVQDTQYF. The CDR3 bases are TGTGCCACCAGCGGGGACCGGGCAGGGGTACAAGATACGCAGTATTTT.

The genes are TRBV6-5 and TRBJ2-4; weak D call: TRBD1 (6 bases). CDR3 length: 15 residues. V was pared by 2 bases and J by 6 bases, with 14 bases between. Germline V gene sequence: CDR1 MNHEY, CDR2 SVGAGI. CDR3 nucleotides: TGTGCCAGCAGTTACGACCCGACAGGCGGAAACATTCAGTACTTC. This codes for CASSYDPTGGNIQYF.